This is a list of T cell receptor beta chains from one sample in a study of T cell responses to AZD1222 COVID-19 vaccine. Clones were read by immunoSEQ multiplex PCR, and TCRdb kept only the in-frame ones, dropping some. The table lists roughly 180,000 clones, about nine tenths of them singletons, with 2.6% in the top ten. The source was peripheral blood, collected on day 0 of AZD1222 vaccination. The receptors were gathered from an adult in good health. CDR3s include the opening cysteine and the closing phenylalanine or tryptophan. The D gene is left open where the match is weak. Size tells how often a clone was seen (once, few, many) or the class of an expanded clone, and some rows leave it out.

D gene	V gene	clone size	J gene	CDR3 DNA	CDR3 protein
.	TRBV28	few	TRBJ1-5	TGTGCCAGCAGTTTAAGAACTGGGAATCAGCCCCAGCATTTT	CASSLRTGNQPQHF
TRBD1	TRBV5-3	.	TRBJ1-5	TGTGCCAGAAGCTTCAGGGGGAGCAATCAGCCCCAGCATTTT	CARSFRGSNQPQHF
TRBD1	TRBV19	.	TRBJ1-1	TGTGCCAGTAGTAGGGACAGGGGGGACACTGAAGCTTTCTTT	CASSRDRGDTEAFF
TRBD1	TRBV30	.	TRBJ1-2	TGTGCCTGGAGTGACTACGAGGACAGGGTCTATGGCTACACCTTC	CAWSDYEDRVYGYTF
.	TRBV7-6	.	TRBJ2-1	TGTGCCAGCAGCTATTACGGGATTCCCACGGGGGAGCAGTTCTTC	CASSYYGIPTGEQFF
.	TRBV5-1	once	TRBJ1-2	TGCGCCAGCAGCTTGGTTGGAGGGAATGGCTACACCTTC	CASSLVGGNGYTF
TRBD2	TRBV6-5	.	TRBJ2-7	TGTGCCAGCAGCTCCAGCGGGAGGGGGAGGGAGCAGTGCTTC	CASSSSGRGREQCF
.	TRBV28	.	TRBJ2-7	TGTGCCAGCAGCACCACGACTTACTACGAGCAGTACTTC	CASSTTTYYEQYF
.	TRBV5-8	.	TRBJ1-4	TGTGCCAGCAGTACAGGGAGGGCTGCAACTAATGAAAAACTGTTTTTT	CASSTGRAATNEKLFF
.	TRBV2	.	TRBJ2-2	TGTGCCGGACGCCGGAGTGGGTCCGGGGAGCTGTTTTTT	CAGRRSGSGELFF
.	TRBV9	.	TRBJ2-7	TGTGCCAGCAGCGTACTGGATAGTTCCTACGAGCAGTACTTC	CASSVLDSSYEQYF
.	TRBV5-4	few	TRBJ2-3	TGTGCCAGCAGCTTGTCCATGGCAGATACGCAGTATTTT	CASSLSMADTQYF
TRBD1	TRBV27	.	TRBJ1-2	TGTGCCAGCAGTCACTCACCTTACAGGGGAGGAAGCTATGGCTACACCTTC	CASSHSPYRGGSYGYTF
.	TRBV5-6	.	TRBJ2-7	TGTGCCAGCAGCCCCGCCGGATACGAGCAGTACTTC	CASSPAGYEQYF
.	TRBV24-1	.	TRBJ1-1	TGTGCCACCAGTGACTCAAACAGGGCTTGGCAGTTT	CATSDSNRAWQF
.	TRBV7-8	.	TRBJ1-1	TGTGCCAGCAGCTTAGTGGCACTAATGAACACTGAAGCTTTCTTT	CASSLVALMNTEAFF
.	TRBV10-2	.	TRBJ1-4	TGCGCCAGCAGTGAGCCCGCGCTGAGGATGGAAAAACTGTTTTTT	CASSEPALRMEKLFF
TRBD1	TRBV27	.	TRBJ1-4	TGTGCCAGCAGGGGACAGGGTAATGAAAAACTGTTTTTT	CASRGQGNEKLFF
.	TRBV5-1	.	TRBJ2-7	TGCGCCAGCAGAGATACAGGGAACTACGAGCAGTACTTC	CASRDTGNYEQYF
.	TRBV6-6	.	TRBJ1-1	TGTGCCAGCAGTTACTCGGGGGGAGGCGGTGAAGCTTTCTTT	CASSYSGGGGEAFF
.	TRBV18	.	TRBJ1-1	TGTGCCAGCTCACCGTTTGGGGGTACCACTGAAGCTTTCTTT	CASSPFGGTTEAFF
TRBD2	TRBV9	.	TRBJ2-1	TGTGCCAGCAGCGGGTTAAGCGGGAGGGGTTACAATGAGCAGTTCTTC	CASSGLSGRGYNEQFF
TRBD2	TRBV3-1/TRBV3-2	.	TRBJ2-1	TGTGCCAGCAGCCATTGGACTAGCGGGAACCCTTTCAATGAGCAGTTCTTC	CASSHWTSGNPFNEQFF
.	TRBV19	once	TRBJ1-2	TGTGCCAGTAGTATGGGGACCATACGACTGTATGGCTACACCTTC	CASSMGTIRLYGYTF
TRBD1	TRBV4-1	.	TRBJ2-7	TGCGCCAGCAGCTCGGGACAGGGGAACGAGCAGTACTTC	CASSSGQGNEQYF
.	TRBV19	.	TRBJ2-5	TGTGCCAGTCGGAGGACCACGGGAGAGACCCAGTACTTC	CASRRTTGETQYF
.	TRBV28	.	TRBJ1-2	TGTGCCAGCAGTTTACAGGGATTATCCTATGGCTACACCTTC	CASSLQGLSYGYTF
.	TRBV3-1/TRBV3-2	.	TRBJ1-2	TGTGCCAGCAGCCTCCGTGGGGGGGTTGACTATGGCTACACCTTC	CASSLRGGVDYGYTF
TRBD1	TRBV30	.	TRBJ1-2	TGTGCCTGGAGTGGACAGGGGGCGGGGGGCTACACCTTC	CAWSGQGAGGYTF